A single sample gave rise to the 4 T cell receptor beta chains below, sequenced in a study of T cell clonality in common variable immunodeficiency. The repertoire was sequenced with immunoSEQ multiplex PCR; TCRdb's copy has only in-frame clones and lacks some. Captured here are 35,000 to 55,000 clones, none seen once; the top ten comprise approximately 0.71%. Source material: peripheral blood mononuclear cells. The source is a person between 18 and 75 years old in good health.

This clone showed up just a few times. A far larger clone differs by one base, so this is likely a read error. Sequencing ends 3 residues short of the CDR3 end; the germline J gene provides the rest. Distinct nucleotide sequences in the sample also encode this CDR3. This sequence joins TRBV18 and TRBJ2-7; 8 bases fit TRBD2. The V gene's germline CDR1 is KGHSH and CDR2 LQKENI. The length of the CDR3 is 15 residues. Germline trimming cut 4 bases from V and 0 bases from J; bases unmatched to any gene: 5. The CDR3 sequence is CASSLGLAVSYEQYF. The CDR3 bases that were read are TGTGCCAGCTCACTAGGACTAGCAGTCTCCTACGAG.

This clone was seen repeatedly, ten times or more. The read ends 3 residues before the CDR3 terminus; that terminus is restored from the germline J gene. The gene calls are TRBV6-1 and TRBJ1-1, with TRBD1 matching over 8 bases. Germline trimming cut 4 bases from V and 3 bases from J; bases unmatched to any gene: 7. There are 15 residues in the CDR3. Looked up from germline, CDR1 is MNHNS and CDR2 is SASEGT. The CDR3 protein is CASSARQGSDTEAFF. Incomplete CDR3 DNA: TGTGCCAGCAGTGCAAGACAGGGGTCGGACACTGAA.

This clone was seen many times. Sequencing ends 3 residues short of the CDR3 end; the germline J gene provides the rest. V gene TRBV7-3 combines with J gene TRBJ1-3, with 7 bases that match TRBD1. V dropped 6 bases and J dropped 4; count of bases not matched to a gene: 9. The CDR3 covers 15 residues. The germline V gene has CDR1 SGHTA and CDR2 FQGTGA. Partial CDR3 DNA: TGTGCCAGCAGTCCCTCAGGGGGTTACGGAAACACC. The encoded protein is CASSPSGGYGNT. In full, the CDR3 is CASSPSGGYGNTIYF.

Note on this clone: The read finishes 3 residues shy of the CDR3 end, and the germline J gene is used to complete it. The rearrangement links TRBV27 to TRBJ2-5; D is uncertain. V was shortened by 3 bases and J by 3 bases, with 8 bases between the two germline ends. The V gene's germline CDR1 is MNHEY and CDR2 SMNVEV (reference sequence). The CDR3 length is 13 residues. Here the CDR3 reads CASSFSPEETQYF. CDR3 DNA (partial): TGTGCCAGCAGTTTTTCACCGGAAGAGACC.